The clone carrying this T cell receptor beta chain has a count of ten or more. Its antigen is still unknown. With 10-nucleotide random UMIs, 5'RACE was used to make the cDNA. Per sequencing run, 15-18 subjects together gave over 170 million TCR-beta sequences. TCRdb used MiXCR to reprocess the 5' RACE reads, holding one entry per CDR3 protein. Here the sample spans around 44,000 distinct CDR3 sequences, 2% to 3% being singletons. PBMCs stored at -80 C, numbering 2 million, were the origin of the unsorted libraries. The data were obtained in a study of neurological immune-mediated disorders. With 3 bases removed from V and 3 bases from J, the gap between germline ends came to 12 bases. The CDR3 has 15 residues. Germline V gene sequence: CDR1 SGHRS, CDR2 YFSETQ. Study results and limitations: One related-CDR3 cluster, identified by phylogenetic grouping, held the repertoires of 18 of 34 multiple sclerosis patients and was a possible signature.

Material: PBMCs. This sequence joins TRBV5-1 and TRBJ1-4; TRBD1 might be the D (5 bases). The source of this sequence is a man younger than 40 with multiple sclerosis. CDR3 nucleotides: TGCGCCAGCAGCTACGGGGGTGGCTCTAATGAAAAACTGTTTTTT. Residues: CASSYGGGSNEKLFF. Full variable domain (rest looked up from reference TRBV5-1 and TRBJ1-4): KAGVTQTPRYLIKTRGQQVTLSCSPISGHRSVSWYQQTPGQGLQFLFEYFSETQRNKGNFPGRFSGRQFSNSRSEMNVSTLELGDSALYLCASSYGGGSNEKLFFGSGTQLSVL.